The 18 T cell receptor beta chains below were found in one sample sequenced in a study of blood T cell repertoires in COVID-19. The assay was immunoSEQ multiplex PCR, and TCRdb's table has in-frame clones only and misses some. The table includes about 370,000 clones, about 90% detected once. The sample comprised peripheral blood. The receptors were gathered from a man aged 18-30 years with active or convalescent COVID-19.

The chain recombines TRBV9 with TRBJ1-3; D gene unclear. V was shortened by 0 bases and J by 2 bases, with 12 bases between the two germline ends. This CDR3 comprises 16 residues. Germline V lookup: CDR1 SGDLS, CDR2 YYNGEE. This CDR3 reads CASSVESTLAGNTIYF. In DNA form, the CDR3 reads TGTGCCAGCAGCGTAGAATCTACTCTGGCTGGAAACACCATATATTTT.

The chain couples TRBV6-2 or TRBV6-3 to TRBJ1-1, with a possible D match to TRBD1 (6 bases). Looked up from germline, CDR1 is MNHEY and CDR2 is SVGEGT. V was cut by 2 bases and J by 4 bases, with 23 bases left in between. The CDR3 is 18 residues long. Here the CDR3 reads CASSYHRDTDVWVTEAFF. The CDR3 nucleotides read TGTGCCAGCAGTTACCACCGGGACACCGATGTCTGGGTCACTGAAGCTTTCTTT.

Worth noting for this clone: The junction differs from germline at one of its ends, possibly a read error. Distinct nucleotide sequences in the sample also encode this CDR3. The CDR3 coding sequence is TGCGCCAGCAGCTTGGCCGGAGGGAGCTCCTACGAGCAATACTTC. It encodes CASSLAGGSSYEQYF. The genes are TRBV5-1 and TRBJ2-7, with D perhaps matching TRBD2 (6 bases). This CDR3 is built from 15 residues. CDR1 is SGHRS and CDR2 is YFSETQ in the germline V gene.

The chain uses TRBV28 and TRBJ1-1; D unresolved. Deletions cut 3 bases from V and 10 bases from J, with 9 bases between. The germline gives CDR1 MDHEN, CDR2 SYDVKM. The CDR3 has 11 amino acids. This CDR3 reads CASSLQRAAFF. In DNA, the CDR3 is TGTGCCAGCAGTTTGCAGCGTGCAGCTTTCTTT.

The chain combines TRBV6-2 or TRBV6-3 with TRBJ2-5, with 13 bases that match TRBD2. The V gene's germline CDR1 is MNHEY and CDR2 SVGEGT. The CDR3 spans 17 residues. J gave up 1 base and V 6 bases, and 8 bases lay outside the gene matches. CDR3 nucleotides: TGTGCCAGCAGCCGGACTAGCGGGGGCCGCGGCCAAGAGACCCAGTACTTC. It translates to CASSRTSGGRGQETQYF.

CDR3 coding DNA: TGTGCCTGGAGTACAGACAGTTTTGGAAACACCATATATTTT. Encoded protein: CAWSTDSFGNTIYF. This chain links TRBV30 with TRBJ1-3; D is possibly TRBD1 (5 bases). Germline CDR1 GTSNPN, CDR2 SVGIG (reference sequence). V shed 2 bases and J shed 3 bases, with 11 bases lying between them. The CDR3 spans 14 residues.

The chain joins TRBV6-1 to TRBJ1-6, with D perhaps matching TRBD1 (5 bases). Trimming shortened V by 1 base and J by 6 bases, and 10 bases separated the two germline ends. CDR3 length: 15 residues. Per the germline V gene, CDR1 is MNHNS and CDR2 is SASEGT. This chain's CDR3 is CASSEDWGGNSPLHF. For the CDR3, the DNA is TGTGCCAGCAGTGAAGATTGGGGGGGTAATTCACCCCTCCACTTT.

This clone was observed a single time. The chain uses TRBV7-2 and TRBJ2-5; 16 nucleotides line up with TRBD2. Germline lookup yields CDR1 SGHTA and CDR2 FQGNSA. The CDR3 covers 17 residues. V was clipped by 4 bases and J by 9 bases; unmatched bases: 11. DNA for the CDR3: TGTGCCAGCAGCTCCGGGGGACTAGCGGGAGGGTTGGCCGCCCAGTACTTC. It specifies CASSSGGLAGGLAAQYF. The whole variable domain, filled in from reference TRBV7-2 and TRBJ2-5, reads GAGVSQSPSNKVTEKGKDVELRCDPISGHTALYWYRQSLGQGLEFLIYFQGNSAPDKSGLPSDRFSAERTGGSVSTLTIQRTQQEDSAVYLCASSSGGLAGGLAAQYFGPGTRLLVL.

The chain joins TRBV6-1 to TRBJ1-5; D gene uncertain. Germline values: CDR1 MNHNS, CDR2 SASEGT. Trimming cost V 1 base and J 0 bases, with 7 bases left between them. This CDR3 is built from 15 residues. The CDR3 loop reads CASSEDRSSNQPQHF. CDR3 bases: TGTGCCAGCAGTGAAGACCGGAGTAGCAATCAGCCCCAGCATTTT.

Comments on this clone: It is unclear where the CDR3 begins or ends on the DNA, so no DNA is shown, and the CDR3 is as TCRdb lists it. CDR3 amino acids: CASSFGPGGSYEQYF. The V gene is TRBV7-9, the J gene TRBJ2-7; the table assigns TRBD1, which was not confirmed against the DNA. The CDR3 is 15 amino acids long, termini counted. The V gene's germline CDR1 is SEHNR and CDR2 FQNEAQ (reference sequence).

V and J are TRBV6-5 and TRBJ1-5, with 8 bases matching TRBD1. The CDR3 runs to 14 residues. Trimming at V came to 6 bases and at J to 6 bases, leaving 7 bases not matched to a gene. Germline V CDR1 and CDR2: MNHEY, SVGAGI. The CDR3 region is CASRGDRLGQPQHF. In DNA, the CDR3 is TGTGCCAGCAGGGGGGACAGGCTCGGTCAGCCCCAGCATTTT.

The chain has TRBV14 and TRBJ2-1; the match to TRBD2 covers 8 bases. The trim removed 4 bases at V and 10 bases at J, leaving 12 bases unmatched. CDR3 length: 15 residues. Germline-derived CDR1 and CDR2 are SGHDN and FVKESK. CDR3 sequence: CASSRIPGLGAEQFF. The DNA of the CDR3 is TGTGCCAGCAGCCGTATACCGGGACTAGGTGCGGAGCAGTTCTTC.

This chain joins TRBV7-2 and TRBJ2-7; 10 bases line up with TRBD2. The CDR3 is made up of 16 amino acids. V shed 2 bases and J 4 bases; nucleotides not matched to a gene: 8. Germline V gene sequence: CDR1 SGHTA, CDR2 FQGNSA. The CDR3, as DNA: TGTGCCAGCAGCTTAAGGGCAGCTAGCGGGGGTTACGAGCAGTACTTC. It translates to CASSLRAASGGYEQYF.

The J gene is TRBJ2-5, the V gene TRBV5-1; D is uncertain. Per germline, CDR1 SGHRS and CDR2 YFSETQ. V lost 2 bases and J lost 5, with 10 bases in between. This CDR3 spans 13 amino acids. The CDR3 DNA sequence: TGCGCCAGCAGCTTAAATCCCCGGGAGACCCAGTACTTC. This codes for CASSLNPRETQYF. The entire variable domain, with the rest obtained from reference TRBV5-1 and TRBJ2-5, is as follows: KAGVTQTPRYLIKTRGQQVTLSCSPISGHRSVSWYQQTPGQGLQFLFEYFSETQRNKGNFPGRFSGRQFSNSRSEMNVSTLELGDSALYLCASSLNPRETQYFGPGTRLLVL.

The CDR3 sequence is CSARGGPLYTF. CDR3 nucleotides: TGCAGTGCTAGAGGGGGGCCTCTGTACACCTTC. V gene TRBV20-1 combines with J gene TRBJ1-2, with D perhaps TRBD1 (6 bases). The CDR3 sequence is 11 residues long. Trimming took 1 base from V and 11 from J, leaving 11 bases between them. Germline V gives CDR1 DFQATT, CDR2 SNEGSKA (reference sequence).

The chain links TRBV28 to TRBJ2-7, with 7 positions matching TRBD1. Per the germline V gene, CDR1 is MDHEN and CDR2 is SYDVKM. This CDR3 region has 15 residues. J lost 0 bases, V lost 4 bases, and 6 bases had no gene match. The chain's CDR3 is CASSSPGQSSYEQYF. CDR3 coding DNA: TGTGCCAGCAGTTCCCCGGGACAGAGCTCCTACGAGCAGTACTTC. The full variable domain, its missing parts supplied by reference TRBV28 and TRBJ2-7, is DVKVTQSSRYLVKRTGEKVFLECVQDMDHENMFWYRQDPGLGLRLIYFSYDVKMKEKGDIPEGYSVSREKKERFSLILESASTNQTSMYLCASSSPGQSSYEQYFGPGTRLTVT.

About this clone: At the DNA level, this CDR3 is encoded by other sequences in the same sample as well. The chain recombines TRBV4-1 with TRBJ1-5; D might be TRBD1 (6 bases). This CDR3 comprises 13 residues. V lost 0 bases to trimming and J lost 7 bases, with 7 bases between them. Looked up from germline, CDR1 is MGHRA and CDR2 is YSYEKL. The CDR3 loop is CASSQDRGQPQHF. For the CDR3, the DNA is TGCGCCAGCAGCCAAGACAGGGGACAGCCCCAGCATTTT.

This clone ranks as medium-sized. This rearrangement joins TRBV19 to TRBJ2-1; 11 bases match TRBD2. CDR3 size: 15 residues. The J segment lost 2 bases and the V segment lost 3 bases, leaving 0 bases of the junction unmatched. CDR1 is LNHDA, CDR2 SQIVND, per germline (reference sequence). The CDR3 loop reads CASSMTSGAYNEQFF. In DNA, the CDR3 is TGTGCCAGTAGTATGACTAGCGGGGCCTACAATGAGCAGTTCTTC.